The 19 T cell receptor beta chains given below trace back to one sample, sequenced in a study of T cell responses to AZD1222 COVID-19 vaccine. TCRdb's table, derived via immunoSEQ multiplex PCR, lists solely in-frame clones and lacks some. The sample records 150,000 to 200,000 clones, about 89% being singletons. The sequenced sample was peripheral blood, obtained 28 days after the second AZD1222 dose. Source of these receptors: an adult who received the AZD1222 COVID-19 vaccine.

The V call is TRBV27, the J call TRBJ2-2; D ambiguous. The CDR3 contains 13 residues. The germline V gene has CDR1 MNHEY and CDR2 SMNVEV (reference sequence). The V gene lost 7 bases and the J gene lost 3 bases, with 9 bases spanning the gap. The CDR3 DNA reads TGTGCCAGCACTCTCAGATACACCGGGGAGCTGTTTTTT. This gives the protein CASTLRYTGELFF.

J is TRBJ1-3 and V is TRBV18; D is undetermined. Looked up from germline, CDR1 is KGHSH and CDR2 is LQKENI. V was trimmed by 0 bases and J by 4 bases, leaving 7 bases between them. CDR3 length: 14 amino acids. The CDR3 is CASSPPLQGNTIYF. Written as DNA, the CDR3 is TGTGCCAGCTCACCACCCCTACAGGGAAACACCATATATTTT.

This clone was observed a single time. V and J are TRBV5-1 and TRBJ2-5, with 9 bases aligning to TRBD1. Germline V gene lookup returns CDR1 SGHRS and CDR2 YFSETQ. This CDR3 comprises 14 residues. V dropped 2 bases and J dropped 3; count of bases not matched to a gene: 2. CDR3 in DNA: TGCGCCAGCAGCTTTACAGGGGGCGAAGAGACCCAGTACTTC. This sequence encodes CASSFTGGEETQYF.

The chain couples TRBV9 to TRBJ2-7; D ambiguous. CDR3 length: 14 amino acids. Germline V gene sequence: CDR1 SGDLS, CDR2 YYNGEE. V was shortened by 0 bases and J by 1 base, with 8 bases between the two germline ends. CDR3 coding DNA: TGTGCCAGCAGCGTAGAAGGGTGGTCCTACGAGCAGTACTTC. It codes for CASSVEGWSYEQYF.

The chain joins TRBV19 to TRBJ2-1, with TRBD2 as a possible D gene (5 bases). The ends were cut back, 10 bases at V and 5 bases at J, with 18 bases in the middle. Germline V CDR1 and CDR2: LNHDA, SQIVND (reference sequence). The CDR3 has 14 residues. This CDR3 is CATGRKAGNNEQFF. CDR3 coding DNA: TGTGCCACCGGAAGGAAGGCGGGTAACAATGAGCAGTTCTTC.

The gene calls are TRBV12-3 or TRBV12-4 and TRBJ2-3; no clear D gene. The CDR3 loop spans 12 amino acids. The V end was cut by 2 bases, the J end by 13 bases, with 13 bases between. DNA of the CDR3: TGTGCCAGCAGTTTACTCCAAGGGCCAAAGTATTTT. It yields the protein CASSLLQGPKYF.

V usage is TRBV9 and J usage is TRBJ2-7, with D perhaps matching TRBD2 (6 bases). This CDR3 has 13 residues. V was cut by 4 bases and J by 7 bases, with 15 bases left in between. Per the germline V gene, CDR1 is SGDLS and CDR2 is YYNGEE. CDR3 residues: CASSPRTNGEQYF. Here the CDR3 DNA reads TGTGCCAGCAGCCCGCGGACTAATGGAGAGCAGTACTTC.

This chain uses TRBV29-1 with TRBJ2-7; TRBD1 aligns across 7 bases. The CDR3 runs 14 residues. CDR1 is SQVTM, CDR2 ANQGSEA, per germline. V dropped 4 bases and J dropped 3; count of bases not matched to a gene: 9. Here the CDR3 reads CSVGRTGFSYEQYF. The CDR3 region has the DNA TGCAGCGTTGGAAGGACAGGTTTTAGCTACGAGCAGTACTTC.

The V call is TRBV6-1, the J call TRBJ2-1; D not resolved. The germline V gene encodes CDR1 MNHNS and CDR2 SASEGT. Trimming left V 1 base short and J 5 bases short, with 12 bases between. The CDR3 has 15 residues. The CDR3 nucleotides are TGTGCCAGCAGTGAAGAGGTAGGACGCAACAATGAGCAGTTCTTC. It translates to CASSEEVGRNNEQFF.

The chain uses TRBV6-5 and TRBJ2-5, with TRBD2 as a possible D gene (7 bases). Looked up from germline, CDR1 is MNHEY and CDR2 is SVGAGI. V gave up 5 bases and J gave up 1 base, with 14 bases separating them. The CDR3 consists of 15 residues. CDR3 sequence: CASSRTAGIQETQYF. CDR3 sequence (DNA): TGTGCCAGCAGTCGGACAGCGGGGATCCAAGAGACCCAGTACTTC.

The CDR3 DNA sequence: TGCAGTGCTAGTGACGGGACGGCGAGCTCCTACAATGAGCAGTTCTTC. It encodes CSASDGTASSYNEQFF. The V gene is TRBV20-1, the J gene TRBJ2-1, with D perhaps assigned TRBD1 or TRBD2 (5 bases each). Deletions cut 3 bases from V and 0 bases from J, with 15 bases between. Germline-derived CDR1 and CDR2 are DFQATT and SNEGSKA (reference sequence). The CDR3 has 16 residues.

V usage is TRBV10-3 and J usage is TRBJ1-5, with D possibly being TRBD1 (6 bases). The CDR3 sequence is 15 residues long. Trimming took off 11 bases at V and 2 bases at J, with 19 bases between the two ends. Germline-derived CDR1 and CDR2 are ENHRY and SYGVKD. CDR3 sequence: CASQGGGFGNQPQHF. In DNA, the CDR3 is TGTGCCTCCCAGGGCGGGGGCTTCGGCAATCAGCCCCAGCATTTT.

This clone was observed a single time. CDR3 nucleotides: TGCGCCAGCAGCTTGGACAGGGGATGGGACACTGAAGCTTTCTTT. Its translation is CASSLDRGWDTEAFF. V is TRBV5-1 and J is TRBJ1-1, with 7 bases lining up with TRBD1. This CDR3 is built from 15 residues. J lost 3 bases, V lost 0 bases, and 5 bases had no gene match. In germline, CDR1 is SGHRS, CDR2 YFSETQ.

The chain joins TRBV14 to TRBJ1-1; D uncertain. CDR1 and CDR2 from the germline V gene are SGHDN and FVKESK. The CDR3 is made up of 13 amino acids. V lost 1 base, J lost 4 bases, and 7 bases lay in between. DNA for the CDR3: TGTGCCAGCAGCCAAGTACGATTCACTGAAGCTTTCTTT. It translates to CASSQVRFTEAFF. Full variable domain (missing parts from reference TRBV14 and TRBJ1-1): EAGVTQFPSHSVIEKGQTVTLRCDPISGHDNLYWYRRVMGKEIKFLLHFVKESKQDESGMPNNRFLAERTGGTYSTLKVQPAELEDSGVYFCASSQVRFTEAFFGQGTRLTVV.

Only one count was recorded for this clone. V and J are TRBV27 and TRBJ1-5; no clear D gene. The germline V gene has CDR1 MNHEY and CDR2 SMNVEV (reference sequence). CDR3 size: 14 residues. With 2 bases removed from V and 6 bases from J, the gap between germline ends came to 11 bases. The CDR3 nucleotides read TGTGCCAGCAGTTTAGAGCGGGGTGGTCAGCCCCAGCATTTT. Translating it yields CASSLERGGQPQHF.

The genes are TRBV4-3 and TRBJ2-3, with 11 bases matching TRBD2. Germline CDR1 LGHNA, CDR2 YSLEER. V trimming: 0 bases; J trimming: 5 bases; junction bases outside the gene matches: 10. The length of the CDR3 is 18 residues. The CDR3 sequence: CASSQDHATSGNIDTQYF. CDR3 nucleotides: TGCGCCAGCAGCCAAGACCACGCGACTAGCGGGAATATAGATACGCAGTATTTT.

The chain couples TRBV7-2 to TRBJ1-5, with TRBD1 as a possible D gene (5 bases). The CDR3 length is 18 residues. Germline lookup yields CDR1 SGHTA and CDR2 FQGNSA. V was clipped by 3 bases and J by 3 bases, with 21 bases between them. CDR3 residues: CASSLDFGFMGPNQPQHF. The DNA of the CDR3 is TGTGCCAGCAGCTTGGATTTCGGCTTTATGGGGCCCAATCAGCCCCAGCATTTT.

The V gene is TRBV7-9, the J gene TRBJ2-1; a weak D match, TRBD2 (5 bases). With 2 bases removed from V and 4 bases from J, the gap between germline ends came to 15 bases. The germline V gene encodes CDR1 SEHNR and CDR2 FQNEAQ (reference sequence). This CDR3 has 16 amino acids. CDR3 protein: CASSLRSAGVYNEQFF. In nucleotides, the CDR3 is TGTGCCAGCAGCTTAAGGAGCGCCGGGGTTTACAATGAGCAGTTCTTC.

V and J are TRBV11-3 and TRBJ1-1, with 8 bases aligning to TRBD1. The CDR3 covers 14 residues. V lost 5 bases, J lost 1 base, and 3 bases stayed unmatched. Germline V gives CDR1 SGHNT, CDR2 YENEEA. CDR3 in DNA: TGTGCCAGCAGCCGACAGGGGAGGAACACTGAAGCTTTCTTT. This codes for CASSRQGRNTEAFF.